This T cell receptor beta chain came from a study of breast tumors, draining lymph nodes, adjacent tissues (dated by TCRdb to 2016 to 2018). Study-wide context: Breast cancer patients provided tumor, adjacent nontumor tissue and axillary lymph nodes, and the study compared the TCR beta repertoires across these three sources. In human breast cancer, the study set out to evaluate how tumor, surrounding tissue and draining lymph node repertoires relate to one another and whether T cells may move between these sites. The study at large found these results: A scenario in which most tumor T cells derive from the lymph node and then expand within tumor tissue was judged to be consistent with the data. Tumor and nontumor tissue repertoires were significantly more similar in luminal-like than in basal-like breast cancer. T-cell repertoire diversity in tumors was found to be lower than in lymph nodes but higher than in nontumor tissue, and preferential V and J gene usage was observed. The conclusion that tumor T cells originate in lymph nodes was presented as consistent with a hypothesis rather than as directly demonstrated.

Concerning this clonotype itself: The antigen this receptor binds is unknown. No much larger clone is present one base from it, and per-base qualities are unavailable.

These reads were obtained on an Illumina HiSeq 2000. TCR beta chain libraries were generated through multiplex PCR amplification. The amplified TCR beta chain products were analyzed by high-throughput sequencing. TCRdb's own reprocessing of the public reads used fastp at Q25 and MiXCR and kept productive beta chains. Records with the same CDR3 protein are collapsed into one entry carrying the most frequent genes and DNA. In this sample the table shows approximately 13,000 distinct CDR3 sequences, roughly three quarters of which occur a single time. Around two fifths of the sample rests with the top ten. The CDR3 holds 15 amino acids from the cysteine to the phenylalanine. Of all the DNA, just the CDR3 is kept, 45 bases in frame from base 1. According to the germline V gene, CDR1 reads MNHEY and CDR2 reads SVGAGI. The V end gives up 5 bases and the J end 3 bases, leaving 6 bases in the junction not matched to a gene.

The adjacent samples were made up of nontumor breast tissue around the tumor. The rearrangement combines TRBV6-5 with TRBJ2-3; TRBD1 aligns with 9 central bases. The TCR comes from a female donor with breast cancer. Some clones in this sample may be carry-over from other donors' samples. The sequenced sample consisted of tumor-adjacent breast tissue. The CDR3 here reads CASSPRQGGTDTQYF. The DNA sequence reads TGTGCCAGCAGTCCTCGACAGGGGGGTACAGATACGCAGTATTTT.